The 26 T cell receptor beta chains in this list originate from one sample, sequenced in a study of response to subunit inactivated influenza vaccine. TCRdb analysed the RT-PCR reads with MiXCR anew, one entry per CDR3 protein. Of around 570,000 distinct CDR3 sequences in the sample, about 8% are singletons; the top ten hold 10% to 15%. The specimen comprised PBMCs from blood, sampled around 25 months after vaccination. The receptors shown here come from a man aged 50 to 69 who received an inactivated influenza vaccine.

This clonotype was counted many times. The chain joins TRBV12-5 to TRBJ2-3; 7 bases match TRBD2. Germline loops: CDR1 LGHNT, CDR2 FRNRAP. CDR3 size: 16 residues. J gave up 4 bases and V 1 base, and 8 bases lay outside the gene matches. CDR3 loop: CASGLGVSTSADTQYF. Written as DNA, the CDR3 is TGTGCTAGTGGTTTGGGTGTTTCTACTAGCGCAGATACGCAGTATTTT.

The chain links TRBV24-1 to TRBJ2-3; 8 bases are shared with TRBD1. The V segment lost 6 bases and the J segment 1 base; nucleotides outside the gene matches: 8. Germline lookup yields CDR1 KGHDR and CDR2 SFDVKD. The length of the CDR3 is 16 residues. The CDR3 coding sequence is TGTGCCACCAGTCCCCTTGGACAGGGCGGCACAGATACGCAGTATTTT. It translates to CATSPLGQGGTDTQYF.

The sample holds a few counts of this clonotype. CDR3 residues: CASSTSTEQFF. DNA of the CDR3: TGTGCCAGCAGCACCAGTACTGAGCAGTTCTTC. The chain links TRBV7-2 to TRBJ2-1; D ambiguous. This CDR3 contains 11 residues. In germline, CDR1 is SGHTA, CDR2 FQGNSA. Trimming pared 5 bases from V and 9 bases from J, leaving 8 bases between.

There are a few counts of this clonotype. The chain employs TRBV6-1 and TRBJ2-4; D is undetermined. The CDR3 is 15 amino acids. Germline V gives CDR1 MNHNS, CDR2 SASEGT. Trimming left V 1 base short and J 3 bases short, with 10 bases between. The CDR3 sequence is CASSEGSSLKNIQYF. The CDR3 nucleotides are TGTGCCAGCAGTGAAGGAAGCAGCCTCAAAAACATTCAGTACTTC.

This clonotype was detected only a few times. V gene TRBV30 combines with J gene TRBJ2-7; TRBD1 aligns across 7 bases. CDR3 size: 14 residues. Looked up from germline, CDR1 is GTSNPN and CDR2 is SVGIG (reference sequence). With V trimmed by 3 bases and J by 0 bases, 5 bases remained unmatched. This CDR3 is CAWRLQGNSYEQYF. The CDR3 DNA follows: TGTGCCTGGAGGCTACAGGGGAACTCCTACGAGCAGTACTTC.

The sample holds a few counts of this clonotype. This chain connects TRBV20-1 to TRBJ2-3; D may be TRBD1 or TRBD2 (5 bases each). Looked up from germline, CDR1 is DFQATT and CDR2 is SNEGSKA (reference sequence). CDR3 size: 14 residues. The CDR3 region has the DNA TGCAGCAACCGACGCGAGGGGTTGACAGATACGCAGTATTTT. Its translation: CSNRREGLTDTQYF.

This chain uses TRBV7-2 with TRBJ2-7; D is possibly TRBD1 or TRBD2 (6 bases each). Germline lookup yields CDR1 SGHTA and CDR2 FQGNSA. The CDR3 is 15 amino acids. Trimming shortened V by 2 bases and J by 3 bases, and 14 bases separated the two germline ends. The DNA for the CDR3 is TGTGCCAGCAGCTTAATGTGGGGGGCGGGCTACGAGCAGTACTTC. Translation: CASSLMWGAGYEQYF.

The V call is TRBV5-1, the J call TRBJ1-2, with TRBD1 identical over 8 bases. The CDR3 runs 16 residues. Trimming cost V 3 bases and J 3 bases; bases outside gene matches: 10. Germline V gene lookup returns CDR1 SGHRS and CDR2 YFSETQ. Here the CDR3 DNA reads TGCGCCAGCAGCTCAGGAGGACAGGGAGGGGACTATGGCTACACCTTC. Its protein is CASSSGGQGGDYGYTF.

Many counts were recorded for this clonotype. This sequence joins TRBV10-3 and TRBJ2-1; TRBD1 aligns across 7 bases. V was pared by 6 bases and J by 2 bases, with 7 bases of the junction left unmatched. Germline CDR1 ENHRY, CDR2 SYGVKD. The CDR3 runs 15 residues. CDR3 bases: TGTGCCATCAGCCCTTCCGGGACAGCCTACAATGAGCAGTTCTTC. Translating it yields CAISPSGTAYNEQFF.

Many counts were recorded for this clonotype. The chain has TRBV6-2 or TRBV6-3 and TRBJ2-1, with D tentatively TRBD1 or TRBD2 (6 bases each). In germline, CDR1 is MNHEY, CDR2 SVGEGT. The CDR3 sequence is 17 residues long. The V end was cut by 5 bases, the J end by 4 bases, with 21 bases between. The chain's CDR3 is CASSIIGGGRLYNEQFF. The CDR3 DNA reads as TGTGCCAGCAGTATAATAGGGGGAGGCCGATTATACAATGAGCAGTTCTTC.

CDR3 nucleotides: TGTGCCAGCAGTGAACCCCAGGACAGCGAATCCTACAATGAGCAGTTCTTC. Residues: CASSEPQDSESYNEQFF. The chain couples TRBV6-1 to TRBJ2-1; a weak D match, TRBD1 (6 bases). The V gene lost 2 bases and the J gene lost 1 base, with 15 bases spanning the gap. From germline, CDR1 is MNHNS and CDR2 SASEGT. The length of the CDR3 is 17 residues.

The sample holds many counts of this clonotype. The gene calls are TRBV29-1 and TRBJ2-3; D uncertain. V lost 7 bases to trimming and J lost 3 bases, with 11 bases between them. The CDR3 is 12 residues long. CDR1 SQVTM and CDR2 ANQGSEA come from the germline V gene. The CDR3 protein is CSAAEYTDTQYF. The CDR3, as DNA: TGCAGCGCCGCTGAATATACAGATACGCAGTATTTT.

The genes are TRBV4-3 and TRBJ1-5; D not certain. Trimming removed 0 bases from V and 1 base from J, with 7 bases in between. The CDR3 covers 15 residues. Germline V CDR1 and CDR2: LGHNA, YSLEER. For the CDR3, the DNA is TGCGCCAGCAGCCAAGATGGGCTGAGCAATCAGCCCCAGCATTTT. Its protein product is CASSQDGLSNQPQHF.

The chain has TRBV5-1 and TRBJ2-7; D may be TRBD2 (6 bases). Germline V gene data show CDR1 as SGHRS and CDR2 as YFSETQ. The V end was cut by 5 bases, the J end by 1 base, with 16 bases between. CDR3 length equals 15 residues. The CDR3 loop reads CASSLAESRSYEQYF. Here the CDR3 DNA reads TGCGCCAGCAGTTTAGCGGAGAGCCGATCCTACGAGCAGTACTTC.

This clonotype was seen a handful of times. V is TRBV12-5 and J is TRBJ2-5; TRBD1 matches 9 bases. CDR1 is LGHNT and CDR2 is FRNRAP in the germline V gene. After removal of 1 base from V and 4 bases from J, the junction contained 4 bases not matched to a gene. The CDR3 has 15 residues. The CDR3 bases are TGTGCTAGTGGTTTGGGGGGGACAGGGCTAGAGACCCAGTACTTC. It yields the protein CASGLGGTGLETQYF.

At least ten counts were recorded for this clonotype. The chain carries TRBV6-6 and TRBJ2-1; D is unresolved. V was shortened by 2 bases and J by 9 bases, with 8 bases between the two germline ends. Germline V gene data show CDR1 as MNHNY and CDR2 as SVGAGI (reference sequence). CDR3 length: 12 amino acids. The CDR3 nucleotides read TGTGCCAGCAGTTACGCTGTCGTTGAGCAGTTCTTC. Translating it yields CASSYAVVEQFF.

This clonotype was recorded at least ten times. This chain uses TRBV20-1 with TRBJ2-1, with D perhaps TRBD1 (6 bases). The V gene lost 5 bases and the J gene lost 6 bases, with 14 bases spanning the gap. The germline CDR1 and CDR2 sequences are DFQATT and SNEGSKA (reference sequence). The CDR3 covers 13 residues. In DNA, the CDR3 is TGCAGTGCTCGAACACAGGGTCTCAATGAGCAGTTCTTC. Translation gives CSARTQGLNEQFF.

This clonotype has ten or more counts. The chain uses TRBV5-5 and TRBJ1-4; D is undetermined. There are 12 residues in the CDR3. V lost 3 bases, J lost 6 bases, and 6 bases lay in between. Germline CDR1 SGHKS, CDR2 YYEKEE (reference sequence). CDR3 DNA sequence: TGTGCCAGCAGCTCAGAGTATGAAAAACTGTTTTTT. Translated, it gives CASSSEYEKLFF.

The chain is built from TRBV24-1 and TRBJ2-5, with D perhaps TRBD2 (5 bases). Germline V CDR1 and CDR2: KGHDR, SFDVKD. Trimming shortened V by 2 bases and J by 5 bases, and 11 bases separated the two germline ends. This CDR3 spans 14 amino acids. The CDR3: CATSDSTGGETQYF. CDR3 DNA sequence: TGTGCCACCAGTGATTCCACGGGCGGGGAGACCCAGTACTTC.

Regarding this clonotype: A much larger clone sits a single nucleotide away, making a read error possible. As the CDR3 is not closed by the conserved phenylalanine or tryptophan, this likely results from a read error. The rearrangement uses TRBV11-2 and TRBJ1-4, with unresolved D. Germline V gene sequence: CDR1 SGHAT, CDR2 FQNNGV. V was shortened by 2 bases and J by 0 bases, with 7 bases between the two germline ends. This CDR3 spans 15 amino acids. CDR3 in amino acids: CASSLMGATNEKLFL. Written as DNA, the CDR3 is TGTGCCAGCAGCTTAATGGGAGCAACTAATGAAAAACTGTTTCTT.

This clonotype was observed many times. The V call is TRBV2, the J call TRBJ2-1; D possibly uses TRBD1 or TRBD2 (5 bases each). The ends were cut back, 7 bases at V and 7 bases at J, with 23 bases in the middle. Per germline, CDR1 SNHLY and CDR2 FYNNEI. The CDR3 has 16 residues. The CDR3 sequence is CASKRGPGTNGNEQFF. Written as DNA, the CDR3 is TGTGCCAGCAAAAGAGGTCCCGGGACCAATGGGAATGAGCAGTTCTTC.

This clonotype was seen more than once but under ten times. This chain links TRBV6-2 or TRBV6-3 with TRBJ2-7; 11 bases are a match to TRBD2. With 2 bases clipped from V and 4 bases from J, the junction kept 7 bases outside the gene matches. The CDR3 is 16 amino acids. Per germline, CDR1 MNHEY and CDR2 SVGEGT. In DNA, the CDR3 is TGTGCCAGCAGTTACACCCTAGCGGGGGGATCGTACGAGCAGTACTTC. Translated, it gives CASSYTLAGGSYEQYF.

Ten or more counts support this clonotype. The chain recombines TRBV5-6 with TRBJ1-2; D is perhaps TRBD1 (6 bases). The CDR3 runs 13 residues. From germline, CDR1 is SGHDT and CDR2 YYEEEE. V lost 2 bases and J 3 bases, leaving 8 bases between the germline ends. As DNA, the CDR3 is TGTGCCAGCAGCTTACAGGGCTACTATGGCTACACCTTC. This codes for CASSLQGYYGYTF. Using reference TRBV5-6 and TRBJ1-2 for the parts outside the CDR3, the full variable domain is DAGVTQSPTHLIKTRGQQVTLRCSPKSGHDTVSWYQQALGQGPQFIFQYYEEEERQRGNFPDRFSGHQFPNYSSELNVNALLLGDSALYLCASSLQGYYGYTFGSGTRLTVV.

A few counts support this clonotype. This chain joins TRBV6-5 and TRBJ1-2; TRBD1 might be the D (5 bases). The V end was cut by 3 bases, the J end by 2 bases, with 13 bases between. Germline assignment: CDR1 MNHEY and CDR2 SVGAGI. The CDR3 contains 15 residues. In DNA form, the CDR3 reads TGTGCCAGCAGTTATTCGGCGGGGCGGAACTATGGCTACACCTTC. Encoded protein: CASSYSAGRNYGYTF.

This clonotype came up a few times. The chain has TRBV12-3 or TRBV12-4 and TRBJ1-4; 8 bases line up with TRBD1. The CDR3 loop spans 14 amino acids. V lost 6 bases and J lost 7; bases outside the gene matches: 7. CDR3 nucleotides: TGTGCCAGCAGATCCTCAGGGGGCGGTGAAAAACTGTTTTTT. Translated, it gives CASRSSGGGEKLFF.

In this sample, this clonotype turned up a few times. The chain is built from TRBV30 and TRBJ1-2; no reliable D call. Per the germline V gene, CDR1 is GTSNPN and CDR2 is SVGIG (reference sequence). The CDR3 runs to 14 residues. The V gene lost 0 bases and the J gene lost 8 bases, with 16 bases spanning the gap. The CDR3 protein is CAWSVLGGGSGYTF. The CDR3 DNA is TGTGCCTGGAGTGTACTAGGCGGCGGTTCGGGCTACACCTTC.